Listed below are T cell receptor beta chains from one sample, sequenced in a study of cytomegalovirus exposure and HLA in healthy donors. Sequenced by immunoSEQ multiplex PCR; TCRdb stores in-frame clones only, minus some. The sample consists of roughly 180,000 clones, 75% of them appearing once. The sample consisted of PBMCs. These TCRs come from a female donor in good health and CMV-seronegative. Both conserved end residues are part of each CDR3. The D gene is left open where the match is weak. Rows may omit the clone size; those that give it use once, few, many or a size class.

>few|TRBV6-5|-|TRBJ1-2
CASSSTGYGYTF
TGTGCCAGCAGTTCTACAGGGTATGGCTACACCTTC
>-|TRBV19|TRBD1|TRBJ2-3
CASSIPPGQGGDTQYF
TGTGCCAGTAGTATCCCCCCGGGACAGGGGGGCGATACGCAGTATTTT
>once|TRBV10-3|TRBD1|TRBJ1-2
CATSGTDVYGYTF
TGTGCCACCAGTGGGACAGACGTCTATGGCTACACCTTC
>-|TRBV9|-|TRBJ1-4
CASSPREGSVKLFF
TGTGCCAGCAGCCCCCGGGAGGGATCGGTAAAACTGTTTTTT
>-|TRBV14|TRBD1|TRBJ1-6
CASSRMGTVNSPLHF
TGTGCCAGCAGCCGTATGGGGACAGTGAATTCACCCCTCCACTTT
>-|TRBV29-1|TRBD2|TRBJ2-2
CSVEGREGVGELFF
TGCAGCGTTGAGGGGCGGGAGGGAGTCGGGGAGCTGTTTTTT
>few|TRBV27|TRBD1|TRBJ2-7
CASSSPGQASYEQYF
TGTGCCAGCAGTTCCCCGGGACAGGCCTCCTACGAGCAGTACTTC
>-|TRBV2|-|TRBJ2-7
CASSREPNYEQYF
TGTGCCAGCAGCCGGGAACCGAACTACGAGCAGTACTTC
>few|TRBV7-9|-|TRBJ2-7
CASRPRGPIDREQYF
TGTGCCAGCAGGCCCAGGGGCCCCATTGATAGGGAGCAGTACTTC
>few|TRBV21-1|-|TRBJ1-2
CASRGTRSGYGYTF
TGTGCCAGCAGAGGTACCCGGAGTGGCTATGGCTACACCTTC
>-|TRBV6-5|-|TRBJ1-2
CASSYSGEDGYTF
TGTGCCAGCAGTTACTCGGGGGAGGATGGCTACACCTTC
>-|TRBV4-3|TRBD1|TRBJ1-1
CASSPGTGDLNTEAFF
TGCGCCAGCAGCCCGGGGACAGGAGACCTGAACACTGAAGCTTTCTTT
>-|TRBV27|-|TRBJ2-7
CASSPLGGPYEQYF
TGTGCCAGCAGTCCCCTCGGAGGTCCCTACGAGCAGTACTTC
>few|TRBV28|TRBD1|TRBJ1-6
CASSLTGRSPLHF
TGTGCCAGCAGTTTGACAGGGAGGTCACCCCTCCACTTT
>once|TRBV6-5|TRBD1|TRBJ2-2
CASNLQGAGELFF
TGTGCCAGCAATCTACAGGGGGCCGGGGAGCTGTTTTTT
>-|TRBV19|TRBD2|TRBJ2-5
CASSSRGWGGGPEETQYF
TGTGCCAGTAGTTCCCGGGGTTGGGGCGGGGGGCCGGAAGAGACCCAGTACTTC
>-|TRBV30|TRBD1|TRBJ1-1
CAWRTPRRDRSTNTEAFF
TGTGCCTGGAGGACCCCCCGCCGGGACAGAAGCACCAACACTGAAGCTTTCTTT
>few|TRBV7-3|-|TRBJ2-5
CASSLTRRDQETQYF
TGTGCCAGCAGCTTAACTCGAAGAGACCAAGAGACCCAGTACTTC
>-|TRBV4-1|-|TRBJ1-3
CASSYPGSGNTIYF
TGCGCCAGTAGCTATCCGGGCTCTGGAAACACCATATATTTT
>-|TRBV7-9|-|TRBJ1-3
CASSPTDGDFSGNTIYF
TGTGCCAGCAGCCCTACCGACGGGGACTTCTCTGGAAACACCATATATTTT
>few|TRBV28|-|TRBJ2-3
CASGRGAQDTQYF
TGTGCCAGCGGACGGGGGGCCCAGGATACGCAGTATTTT
>-|TRBV2|TRBD1|TRBJ2-7
CASSETFDRVEEQYF
TGTGCCAGCAGTGAAACCTTCGACAGGGTGGAAGAGCAGTACTTC
>-|TRBV7-2|TRBD2|TRBJ2-7
CASSRTSGGYEQYF
TGTGCCAGCAGCAGAACTAGCGGGGGCTACGAGCAGTACTTC
>few|TRBV5-1|TRBD2|TRBJ2-5
CASSSDLAGGGDQETQYF
TGCGCCAGCAGCTCCGATCTAGCGGGAGGGGGGGACCAAGAGACCCAGTACTTC
>few|TRBV9|TRBD2|TRBJ2-7
CASSVEGRAYEQYF
TGTGCCAGCAGCGTAGAGGGGAGGGCCTACGAGCAGTACTTC
>-|TRBV4-3|-|TRBJ2-6
CASSQEWPGASSGANVLTF
TGCGCCAGCAGCCAAGAGTGGCCAGGCGCAAGCTCTGGGGCCAACGTCCTGACTTTC
>-|TRBV28|TRBD1|TRBJ2-3
CASTELPRGRLDTQYF
TGTGCCAGCACCGAGCTGCCAAGGGGGCGCTTAGATACGCAGTATTTT
>-|TRBV6-1|TRBD1|TRBJ2-7
CASSEGGQGGYEQYF
TGTGCCAGCAGTGAAGGCGGACAGGGAGGCTACGAGCAGTACTTC
>-|TRBV4-1|-|TRBJ2-1
CASSHLTSEQFF
TGCGCCAGCAGCCACTTAACTAGTGAGCAGTTCTTC
>-|TRBV19|TRBD1|TRBJ1-5
CASSIIQGSNQPQHF
TGTGCCAGTAGTATTATACAGGGGAGCAATCAGCCCCAGCATTTT
>-|TRBV27|-|TRBJ2-7
CASSPSPVVSYEQYF
TGTGCCAGCAGTCCTTCGCCAGTTGTAAGCTACGAGCAGTACTTC
>-|TRBV5-1|TRBD2|TRBJ2-7
CASKLAGAYEQYF
TGCGCCAGCAAACTAGCGGGGGCCTACGAGCAGTACTTC
>few|TRBV21-1|-|TRBJ2-7
CASSKARDDCYEQYF
TGTGCCAGCAGCAAAGCTCGAGACGACTGCTACGAGCAGTACTTC
>-|TRBV30|-|TRBJ1-1
CAWSEAGHTEAFF
TGTGCCTGGAGTGAGGCGGGGCATACTGAAGCTTTCTTT
>-|TRBV4-3|-|TRBJ2-3
CASSQDYGGPPDTQYF
TGCGCCAGCAGCCAAGATTATGGAGGGCCCCCAGATACGCAGTATTTT
>-|TRBV4-1|TRBD2|TRBJ2-3
CASSQESSSGSYRTDTQYF
TGCGCCAGCAGCCAAGAGAGTTCGAGCGGGAGCTATCGCACAGATACGCAGTATTTT
>-|TRBV4-3|TRBD2|TRBJ2-7
CASSQGGSLAGYEQYF
TGCGCCAGCAGCCAAGGTGGTTCCCTAGCGGGATACGAGCAGTACTTC
>-|TRBV6-1|TRBD1|TRBJ1-5
CASSDDDRAFSQPQHF
TGTGCCAGCAGTGACGATGACAGGGCTTTTTCTCAGCCCCAGCATTTT
>once|TRBV27|TRBD2|TRBJ2-5
CASSRSGGEETQYF
TGTGCCAGCAGCCGAAGCGGGGGGGAAGAGACCCAGTACTTC
>-|TRBV9|-|TRBJ2-5
CASSAGTFQETQYF
TGTGCCAGCAGCGCGGGGACTTTCCAAGAGACCCAGTACTTC
>-|TRBV7-2|-|TRBJ2-7
CASSSSYYEQYF
TGTGCCAGCAGTTCCTCCTACTACGAGCAGTACTTC
>-|TRBV2|-|TRBJ1-1
CARASEAFF
TGTGCCAGGGCCAGTGAAGCTTTCTTT
>-|TRBV5-6|-|TRBJ2-2
CASSLLRATGELFF
TGTGCCAGCAGCTTGTTACGAGCCACCGGGGAGCTGTTTTTT
>-|TRBV4-1|-|TRBJ1-2
CASSQEPGRDGYTF
TGCGCCAGCAGCCAAGAACCAGGGAGGGATGGCTACACCTTC
>-|TRBV7-9|TRBD1|TRBJ1-4
CASSPGTGVIEKLFF
TGTGCCAGCAGCCCCGGGACAGGGGTTATCGAAAAACTGTTTTTT
>once|TRBV30|-|TRBJ1-4
CAWSEPTARGLINEKLFF
TGTGCCTGGAGTGAACCGACGGCGCGGGGGCTAATTAATGAAAAACTGTTTTTT
>few|TRBV11-2|-|TRBJ2-3
CASSLAGRSGVRGTDTQYF
TGTGCCAGCAGCTTAGCCGGAAGGTCCGGAGTCAGGGGAACAGATACGCAGTATTTT
>-|TRBV5-4|-|TRBJ2-5
CASSLRDLETQYF
TGTGCCAGCAGCTTAAGGGACTTGGAGACCCAGTACTTC
>-|TRBV5-1|-|TRBJ2-3
CASSLDEPPVDTQYF
TGCGCCAGCAGCTTGGACGAACCGCCGGTAGATACGCAGTATTTT
>-|TRBV5-1|TRBD2|TRBJ2-1
CASSSGLADNEQFF
TGCGCCAGCTCCTCGGGACTAGCGGACAATGAGCAGTTCTTC
>-|TRBV6-1|-|TRBJ1-5
CASSDGGENQPQHF
TGTGCCAGCAGTGACGGGGGGGAAAATCAGCCCCAGCATTTT
>-|TRBV27|TRBD1|TRBJ1-6
CASTLGQYNSPLHF
TGTGCCAGCACTCTGGGACAGTATAATTCACCCCTCCACTTT
>-|TRBV19|-|TRBJ1-2
CASSFRDSTYGYTF
TGTGCCAGTAGTTTCCGGGACTCCACCTATGGCTACACCTTC
>-|TRBV6-1|TRBD2|TRBJ2-3
CASRGLAGGPDTQYF
TGTGCCAGCAGGGGACTAGCGGGGGGCCCAGATACGCAGTATTTT